The next 16 T cell receptor beta chains were all read from a single sample in a study of memory CD4+ T cells and cytomegalovirus serostatus. Method: immunoSEQ multiplex PCR; TCRdb's copy keeps in-frame clones and lacks some. The sample holds fewer than 90,000 clones; 78% are singletons and the top ten take just over 2.5%. The sort gate was single viable CD3+CD4+CD8-CD45RO+ cells for memory CD4+ T cells. The sample was memory CD4+ T cells from blood. These TCRs come from an adult in good health and CMV-seropositive.

The chain couples TRBV2 to TRBJ2-1; 10 bases fit TRBD1. CDR1 and CDR2 from the germline V gene are SNHLY and FYNNEI. V lost 5 bases to trimming and J lost 6 bases; unmatched junction nucleotides: 10. The CDR3 extends over 16 amino acids. DNA for the CDR3: TGTGCCAGCAGTAGCCCATCGGGACAGGGGTCCAATGAGCAGTTCTTC. Its protein product is CASSSPSGQGSNEQFF.

The genes are TRBV29-1 and TRBJ2-5; 7 nucleotides line up with TRBD2. Germline V gene lookup returns CDR1 SQVTM and CDR2 ANQGSEA. CDR3 length: 12 residues. V lost 7 bases to trimming and J lost 4 bases; unmatched junction nucleotides: 6. The CDR3, as DNA: TGCAGCGCGAGGGAGGGACCAGAGACCCAGTACTTC. This translates into CSAREGPETQYF.

The rearrangement uses TRBV6-1 and TRBJ1-4; D is unclear. This CDR3 is built from 13 residues. Germline values: CDR1 MNHNS, CDR2 SASEGT. V gave up 6 bases and J gave up 1 base, with 6 bases separating them. The CDR3 here is CASRDLTNEKLFF. The DNA of the CDR3 is TGTGCCAGCAGGGACCTAACTAATGAAAAACTGTTTTTT.

The genes are TRBV4-1 and TRBJ2-1; D gene uncertain. Germline V gives CDR1 MGHRA, CDR2 YSYEKL. The V and J ends lost 3 bases and 0 bases respectively, with 12 bases between them. The CDR3 spans 16 residues. The CDR3 reads CASSQVDILSYNEQFF. The DNA of the CDR3 is TGCGCCAGCAGCCAGGTGGATATACTCTCCTACAATGAGCAGTTCTTC.

CDR3 DNA sequence: TGTGCCAGTAGTGGTGGGGACACCCGAAGGGTTTATGGCTACACCTTC. Translation: CASSGGDTRRVYGYTF. The chain is built from TRBV19 and TRBJ1-2, with D possibly being TRBD1 (6 bases). The length of the CDR3 is 16 residues. Germline CDR1 is LNHDA and CDR2 is SQIVND (reference sequence). V was cut by 5 bases and J by 5 bases, with 21 bases left in between.

The rearrangement links TRBV5-1 to TRBJ2-3; no definite D call. This CDR3 is 14 amino acids long. Germline loops: CDR1 SGHRS, CDR2 YFSETQ. Trimming removed 1 base at V and 2 bases at J, with 8 bases between. CDR3 loop: CASSLWQITDTQYF. The CDR3 DNA is TGCGCCAGCAGCTTGTGGCAGATCACAGATACGCAGTATTTT.

About this clone itself: This same CDR3 is encoded by further DNA sequences in the sample. The chain uses TRBV18 and TRBJ1-1; D ambiguous. This CDR3 has 12 amino acids. Germline values: CDR1 KGHSH, CDR2 LQKENI. The V and J ends lost 1 base and 3 bases respectively, with 3 bases between them. CDR3 loop: CASSPLDTEAFF. In nucleotides, the CDR3 is TGTGCCAGCTCACCACTCGACACTGAAGCTTTCTTT.

The rearrangement uses TRBV18 and TRBJ1-2; no clear D. This CDR3 spans 12 amino acids. V lost 2 bases and J 8 bases, leaving 9 bases between the germline ends. The germline gives CDR1 KGHSH, CDR2 LQKENI. As DNA, the CDR3 is TGTGCCAGCTCACCAAGCCAGAAGGGCTACACCTTC. It translates to CASSPSQKGYTF. The full variable domain, completed using reference TRBV18 and TRBJ1-2, is NAGVMQNPRHLVRRRGQEARLRCSPMKGHSHVYWYRQLPEEGLKFMVYLQKENIIDESGMPKERFSAEFPKEGPSILRIQQVVRGDSAAYFCASSPSQKGYTFGSGTRLTVV.

The rearrangement uses TRBV7-2 and TRBJ1-4; no reliable D call. V was pared by 3 bases and J by 3 bases, with 2 bases between. The CDR3 is made up of 12 amino acids. Germline CDR1 is SGHTA and CDR2 is FQGNSA. The CDR3 sequence: CASSFPNEKLFF. The CDR3 DNA reads TGTGCCAGCAGCTTTCCTAATGAAAAACTGTTTTTT.

This clone has ten or more counts. The chain is built from TRBV20-1 and TRBJ1-2, with D maybe TRBD1 (5 bases). There are 11 residues in the CDR3. The germline gives CDR1 DFQATT, CDR2 SNEGSKA (reference sequence). V shed 6 bases and J shed 4 bases, with 9 bases lying between them. The CDR3 reads CSAGGSYGYTF. The CDR3 DNA reads TGCAGTGCGGGGGGATCCTATGGCTACACCTTC.

The chain joins TRBV27 to TRBJ1-5; D gene unclear. Trimming removed 3 bases from V and 3 bases from J, with 6 bases in between. The germline CDR1 and CDR2 sequences are MNHEY and SMNVEV (reference sequence). The CDR3 spans 13 residues. For the CDR3, the DNA is TGTGCCAGCAGTTTTGGATACAATCAGCCCCAGCATTTT. Translation gives CASSFGYNQPQHF.

The genes are TRBV12-5 and TRBJ2-5; 8 bases match TRBD2. Germline V CDR1 and CDR2: LGHNT, FRNRAP. V lost 1 base to trimming and J lost 4 bases; unmatched junction nucleotides: 8. This CDR3 has 16 residues. In DNA form, the CDR3 reads TGTGCTAGTGGTTTGGGGGTAGCGGGGAATGGAGAGACCCAGTACTTC. Translating gives CASGLGVAGNGETQYF.

The CDR3 coding sequence is TGCGCCAGCAGCCAAGACAGAGTGAACACTGAAGCTTTCTTT. Translated, it gives CASSQDRVNTEAFF. The V call is TRBV4-3, the J call TRBJ1-1; D unresolved. Trimming took off 0 bases at V and 0 bases at J, with 5 bases between the two ends. CDR1 and CDR2 (germline): LGHNA, YSLEER. The CDR3 covers 14 residues.

This clone was found a few times. The rearrangement links TRBV13 to TRBJ1-2; 9 bases match TRBD1. V lost 3 bases to trimming and J lost 3 bases; unmatched junction nucleotides: 8. The CDR3 extends over 16 amino acids. Per the germline V gene, CDR1 is PRHDT and CDR2 is FYEKMQ (reference sequence). DNA for the CDR3: TGTGCCAGCAGCTTGGGACAGGGTTCCCTCGACTATGGCTACACCTTC. Amino acid sequence: CASSLGQGSLDYGYTF.

This clone has a handful of counts. The chain joins TRBV20-1 to TRBJ1-5; TRBD1 matches at 7 bases. The CDR3 runs to 11 residues. Per the germline V gene, CDR1 is DFQATT and CDR2 is SNEGSKA (reference sequence). Trimming removed 5 bases from V and 13 bases from J; junction bases left unmatched: 8. DNA of the CDR3: TGCAGTGCTCCCCAGGGGGAGGTACAGCATTTT. The encoded protein is CSAPQGEVQHF.

The chain carries TRBV9 and TRBJ2-3; 8 positions match TRBD1. CDR1 is SGDLS and CDR2 is YYNGEE in the germline V gene. V was pared by 2 bases and J by 1 base, with 6 bases of the junction left unmatched. The CDR3 consists of 16 residues. The CDR3 is CASSVGQGAGTDTQYF. The CDR3 DNA reads as TGTGCCAGCAGCGTCGGGCAGGGGGCCGGCACAGATACGCAGTATTTT.